The 20 T cell receptor beta chains reported below all come from one sample, sequenced in a study of T-cell memory formation after mild COVID-19. TCRdb reanalysed the 5' RACE reads using MiXCR and keeps one entry per CDR3 protein. This table holds around 500,000 distinct CDR3 sequences, over 15% found once. Sequenced sample: PBMCs or a T cell subset sorted from them (not recorded which). The receptors stem from an adult woman who had mild COVID-19 (a few samples of this study predate the infection). Cell type and time point are not known.

This clonotype was detected ten times or more. The CDR3 region is CASSLSGRGETQYF. The CDR3 region has the DNA TGTGCCAGCAGCTTATCGGGCAGGGGGGAGACCCAGTACTTC. The chain has TRBV7-2 and TRBJ2-5; 7 bases map to TRBD1. Germline V gene lookup returns CDR1 SGHTA and CDR2 FQGNSA. Trimming cost V 2 bases and J 5 bases; bases outside gene matches: 5. This CDR3 is built from 14 residues.

Remarks on this clonotype: A read error may explain this, as a much larger clone is one base away. The V call is TRBV13, the J call TRBJ1-2; the D is unclear. The CDR3 totals 12 residues. Trimming removed 2 bases at V and 1 base at J, with 2 bases between. Germline CDR1 and CDR2: PRHDT and FYEKMQ (reference sequence). CDR3 DNA sequence: TGTGCCAGCAGCTTACGTAACTATGGCTACACCTTC. It encodes CASSLRNYGYTF. Using reference TRBV13 and TRBJ1-2 for the parts outside the CDR3, the full variable domain is AAGVIQSPRHLIKEKRETATLKCYPIPRHDTVYWYQQGPGQDPQFLISFYEKMQSDKGSIPDRFSAQQFSDYHSELNMSSLELGDSALYFCASSLRNYGYTFGSGTRLTVV.

The chain employs TRBV7-2 and TRBJ2-2; 8 bases are a match to TRBD2. The ends lost 4 bases at V and 6 bases at J; junction bases unmatched: 7. This CDR3 region has 15 residues. In germline, CDR1 is SGHTA, CDR2 FQGNSA. The DNA of the CDR3 is TGTGCCAGCAGCTCGGGACTAGGGGACCCCGGGGAGCTGTTTTTT. This encodes CASSSGLGDPGELFF.

The sample holds one count of this clonotype. The chain joins TRBV19 to TRBJ2-5, with 9 positions matching TRBD1. V shed 5 bases, J shed 1 base, and the junction held 11 bases outside the gene matches. Germline V gene lookup returns CDR1 LNHDA and CDR2 SQIVND (reference sequence). This CDR3 has 17 amino acids. The CDR3 nucleotides are TGTGCCAGTAGTGCGGGACAGGGTGTGGCGGGCCAAGAGACCCAGTACTTC. This translates into CASSAGQGVAGQETQYF.

This chain links TRBV5-1 with TRBJ2-6; unclear D gene. Trimming removed 6 bases from V and 0 bases from J, with 16 bases in between. This CDR3 has 17 residues. Germline loops: CDR1 SGHRS, CDR2 YFSETQ. This chain's CDR3 is CASKWLTDNSGANVLTF. The CDR3 DNA reads TGCGCCAGCAAGTGGCTAACAGACAACTCTGGGGCCAACGTCCTGACTTTC.

This clonotype showed up just a few times. In DNA form, the CDR3 reads TGTGCCAGCAGTGACTCGGAGACTAGCGGGGGCACAGATACGCAGTATTTT. Its translation is CASSDSETSGGTDTQYF. The rearrangement joins TRBV6-4 to TRBJ2-3, with TRBD2 matching 11 bases. There are 17 residues in the CDR3. The ends lost 0 bases at V and 1 base at J; junction bases unmatched: 3. Germline CDR1 and CDR2: MRHNA and SNTAGT.

The rearrangement uses TRBV6-6 and TRBJ1-5; D is perhaps TRBD1 (6 bases). CDR1 and CDR2 from the germline V gene are MNHNY and SVGAGI (reference sequence). The CDR3 has 12 amino acids. Between the trimmed V and J ends, which lost 2 bases and 10 bases, there was a span of 9 bases. The DNA for the CDR3 is TGTGCCAGCAGTTACGCACAGGGACCCCAGCATTTT. As protein: CASSYAQGPQHF.

The chain is built from TRBV7-8 and TRBJ1-5, with D maybe TRBD1 (6 bases). CDR1 and CDR2 (germline): SGHVS, FQNEAQ. V lost 5 bases, J lost 7 bases, and 15 bases lay in between. The CDR3 has 14 amino acids. The CDR3 nucleotides are TGTGCCAGCAGCGGGGGGCAGGCTGGACAGCCCCAGCATTTT. It is translated as CASSGGQAGQPQHF.

A few counts support this clonotype. CDR3 DNA sequence: TGTGCCAGCAGCCCGACTAGCGGGAACTACAATGAGCAGTTCTTC. Translating gives CASSPTSGNYNEQFF. The V and J genes are TRBV7-9 and TRBJ2-1; 11 nucleotides line up with TRBD2. Germline CDR1 reads SEHNR; CDR2 reads FQNEAQ (reference sequence). Losses at the gene ends were 5 bases for V and 3 bases for J; bases not matched to a gene: 3. This CDR3 is built from 15 residues. The variable domain in full, with the rest retrieved from reference TRBV7-9 and TRBJ2-1, is DTGVSQNPRHKITKRGQNVTFRCDPISEHNRLYWYRQTLGQGPEFLTYFQNEAQLEKSRLLSDRFSAERPKGSFSTLEIQRTEQGDSAMYLCASSPTSGNYNEQFFGPGTRLTVL.

There are a few counts of this clonotype. This rearrangement joins TRBV5-1 to TRBJ2-7; TRBD1 is a possible D gene (6 bases). The CDR3 loop spans 15 amino acids. Trimming shortened V by 4 bases and J by 1 base, and 15 bases separated the two germline ends. Germline V CDR1 and CDR2: SGHRS, YFSETQ. The CDR3 coding sequence is TGCGCCAGCAGCATCACAGGGTCGAGGTCCTACGAGCAGTACTTC. Translation gives CASSITGSRSYEQYF.

The V call is TRBV27, the J call TRBJ1-2; TRBD1 matches 7 bases. Trimming cost V 5 bases and J 4 bases; bases outside gene matches: 7. This CDR3 contains 14 residues. Looked up from germline, CDR1 is MNHEY and CDR2 is SMNVEV (reference sequence). In nucleotides, the CDR3 is TGTGCCAGCAGTCCGACAGGGAGTGGCTATGGCTACACCTTC. Its translation is CASSPTGSGYGYTF.

There are a few counts of this clonotype. This chain uses TRBV7-9 with TRBJ1-1, with TRBD1 matching 7 bases. Trimming took 4 bases from V and 0 from J; bases not matched to a gene: 5. Germline CDR1 SEHNR, CDR2 FQNEAQ (reference sequence). This CDR3 is built from 15 residues. The CDR3 DNA reads as TGTGCCAGCAGCTCGGGACAGCACATGAACACTGAAGCTTTCTTT. Translated, it gives CASSSGQHMNTEAFF.

There are a few counts of this clonotype. The V and J genes are TRBV18 and TRBJ2-5; perhaps TRBD2 as D (6 bases). Trimming took 3 bases from V and 2 from J, leaving 16 bases between them. Germline V gene sequence: CDR1 KGHSH, CDR2 LQKENI. The CDR3 has 16 amino acids. CDR3 nucleotide sequence: TGTGCCAGCTCACCTGGACCGGGACTTACACAAGAGACCCAGTACTTC. This sequence encodes CASSPGPGLTQETQYF.

This clonotype turned up a few times. The gene calls are TRBV24-1 and TRBJ1-2; TRBD1 agrees at 11 bases. Germline V gene sequence: CDR1 KGHDR, CDR2 SFDVKD. The ends lost 2 bases at V and 4 bases at J; junction bases unmatched: 5. The CDR3 has 16 residues. This chain's CDR3 is CATSDSRDRGIYGYTF. The CDR3 region has the DNA TGTGCCACCAGTGATTCCCGGGACAGGGGGATCTATGGCTACACCTTC.

This clonotype was seen ten or more times. Here the CDR3 DNA reads TGTGCCAGCAGTACTCCGGGACCTCCTACAGATACGCAGTATTTT. It specifies CASSTPGPPTDTQYF. This rearrangement joins TRBV6-5 to TRBJ2-3, with D tentatively TRBD1 or TRBD2 (5 bases each). The ends were cut back, 5 bases at V and 3 bases at J, with 15 bases in the middle. Looked up from germline, CDR1 is MNHEY and CDR2 is SVGAGI. This CDR3 is 15 amino acids long.

In this sample, this clonotype turned up a few times. This chain uses TRBV6-5 with TRBJ1-1, with D uncertain. CDR3 length: 13 residues. Trimming took 0 bases from V and 7 from J, leaving 9 bases between them. The germline V gene has CDR1 MNHEY and CDR2 SVGAGI. CDR3 nucleotide sequence: TGTGCCAGCAGTTACTCGTCGGCAGGTGAAGCTTTCTTT. Its protein is CASSYSSAGEAFF.

This clonotype has just a few counts. V usage is TRBV24-1 and J usage is TRBJ2-7; 9 bases map to TRBD1. Germline V lookup: CDR1 KGHDR, CDR2 SFDVKD. V lost 12 bases to trimming and J lost 5 bases; unmatched junction nucleotides: 7. The CDR3 loop spans 12 amino acids. The CDR3 loop is CAAGTGTHEQYF. CDR3 nucleotides: TGTGCCGCCGGGACAGGGACCCACGAGCAGTACTTC.

This clonotype was counted between two and nine times. The V gene is TRBV6-6, the J gene TRBJ1-5, with D perhaps TRBD1 (6 bases). The CDR3 length is 15 residues. Germline CDR1 MNHNY, CDR2 SVGAGI (reference sequence). Trimming left V 10 bases short and J 4 bases short, with 20 bases between. The CDR3 sequence is CATSVGASTNQPQHF. CDR3 DNA: TGTGCCACTAGCGTGGGGGCTTCCACAAATCAGCCCCAGCATTTT.

The chain joins TRBV11-2 to TRBJ1-4, with D perhaps TRBD1 (5 bases). Trimming shortened V by 1 base and J by 8 bases, and 17 bases separated the two germline ends. CDR3 length: 16 amino acids. Germline CDR1 and CDR2: SGHAT and FQNNGV. This CDR3 reads CASSLAPGGEGEKLFF. The CDR3 nucleotides read TGTGCCAGCAGCTTAGCCCCCGGGGGGGAAGGCGAAAAACTGTTTTTT.

The chain couples TRBV30 to TRBJ1-5; 9 positions agree with TRBD1. CDR1 and CDR2 from the germline V gene are GTSNPN and SVGIG (reference sequence). This CDR3 has 15 amino acids. With 3 bases clipped from V and 6 bases from J, the junction kept 9 bases outside the gene matches. CDR3 DNA sequence: TGTGCCTGGAGCGATCCGGGACAGGGACTTCAGCCCCAGCATTTT. It encodes CAWSDPGQGLQPQHF.